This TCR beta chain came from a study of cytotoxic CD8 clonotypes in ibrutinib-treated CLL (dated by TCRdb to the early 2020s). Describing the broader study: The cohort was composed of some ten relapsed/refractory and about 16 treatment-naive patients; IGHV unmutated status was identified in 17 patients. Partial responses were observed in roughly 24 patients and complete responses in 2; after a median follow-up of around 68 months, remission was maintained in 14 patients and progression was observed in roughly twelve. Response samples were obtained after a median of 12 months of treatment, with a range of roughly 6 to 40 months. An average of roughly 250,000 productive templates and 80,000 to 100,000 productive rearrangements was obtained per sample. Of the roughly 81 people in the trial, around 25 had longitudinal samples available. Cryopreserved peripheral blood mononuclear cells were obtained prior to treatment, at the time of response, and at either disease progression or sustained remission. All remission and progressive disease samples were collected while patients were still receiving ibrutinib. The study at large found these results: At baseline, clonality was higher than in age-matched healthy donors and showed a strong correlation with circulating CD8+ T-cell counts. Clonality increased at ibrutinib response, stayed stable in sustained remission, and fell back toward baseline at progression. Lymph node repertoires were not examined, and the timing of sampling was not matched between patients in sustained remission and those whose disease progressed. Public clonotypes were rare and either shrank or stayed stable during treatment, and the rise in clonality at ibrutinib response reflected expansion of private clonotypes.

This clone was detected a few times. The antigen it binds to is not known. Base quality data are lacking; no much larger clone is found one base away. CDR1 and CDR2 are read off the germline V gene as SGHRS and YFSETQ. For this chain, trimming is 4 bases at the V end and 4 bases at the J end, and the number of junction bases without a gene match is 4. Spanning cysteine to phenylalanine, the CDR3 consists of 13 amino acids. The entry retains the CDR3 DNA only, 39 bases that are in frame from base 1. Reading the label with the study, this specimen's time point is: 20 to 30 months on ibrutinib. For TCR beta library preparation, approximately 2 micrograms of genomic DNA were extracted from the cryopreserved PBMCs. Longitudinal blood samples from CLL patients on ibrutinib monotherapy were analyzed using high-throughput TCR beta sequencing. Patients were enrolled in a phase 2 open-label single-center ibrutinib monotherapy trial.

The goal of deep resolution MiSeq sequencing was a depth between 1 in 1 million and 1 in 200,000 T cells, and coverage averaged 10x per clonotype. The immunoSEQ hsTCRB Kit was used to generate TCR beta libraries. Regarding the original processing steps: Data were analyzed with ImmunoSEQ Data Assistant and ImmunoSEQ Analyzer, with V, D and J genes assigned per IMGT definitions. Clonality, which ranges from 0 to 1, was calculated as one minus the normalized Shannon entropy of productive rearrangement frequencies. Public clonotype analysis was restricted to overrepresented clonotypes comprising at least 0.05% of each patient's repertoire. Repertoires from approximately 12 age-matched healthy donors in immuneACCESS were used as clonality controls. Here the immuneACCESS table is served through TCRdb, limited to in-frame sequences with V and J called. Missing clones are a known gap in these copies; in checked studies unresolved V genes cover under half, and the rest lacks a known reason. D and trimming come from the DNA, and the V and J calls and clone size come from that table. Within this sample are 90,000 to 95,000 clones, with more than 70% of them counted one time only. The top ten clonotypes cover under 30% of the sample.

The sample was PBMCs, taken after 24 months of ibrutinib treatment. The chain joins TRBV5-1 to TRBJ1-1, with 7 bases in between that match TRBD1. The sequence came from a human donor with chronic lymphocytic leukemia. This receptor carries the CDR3 CASSLDRATEAFF. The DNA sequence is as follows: TGCGCCAGCAGCCTAGACAGGGCCACTGAAGCTTTCTTT.